This TCR beta chain was captured in a study of control samples from healthy donors and cancer patients. TCRdb keeps only in-frame clones here, not all; method: immunoSEQ multiplex PCR. Of 150,000 to 160,000 clones in the sample, around 96% were seen once. Per the germline V gene, CDR1 is SEHNR and CDR2 is FQNEAQ (reference sequence). The CDR3 runs to 14 residues. Trimming removed 0 bases from V and 1 base from J, with 6 bases in between. This chain uses TRBV7-9 with TRBJ2-5; D is perhaps TRBD2 (6 bases). The clonotype originates from a man between 40 and 49 years old in good health. The source material was blood. DNA for the CDR3: TGTGCCAGCAGCTTAGCGGGGGGCCAAGAGACCCAGTACTTC. Its translation: CASSLAGGQETQYF.